This is a list of T cell receptor beta chains from one sample in a study of blood T cell repertoires in COVID-19. The repertoire was sequenced with immunoSEQ multiplex PCR; TCRdb's copy has only in-frame clones and lacks some. Altogether some 100,000 clones are present, roughly nine tenths being singletons, with the ten largest covering about 1%. The sequenced sample consisted of peripheral blood. The receptors here all came from a man aged 60 to 75 with acute or convalescent COVID-19. Each CDR3 is given with its conserved first and last residue.

>TRBV5-5|TRBJ2-2
CASSSGTAGELFF
>TRBV28|TRBJ1-1
CASSFGSGALNTEAFF
>TRBV7-2|TRBJ1-2
CASSLGAGNGYTF
>TRBV19|TRBJ2-2
CASSIEMGAGWPGELFF
>TRBV6-4|TRBJ2-5
CASSDSAGGLETQYF
>TRBV27|TRBJ1-1
CASINLGGQNEAFF
>TRBV11-2|TRBJ1-1
CASSLAGVTEAFF
>TRBV30|TRBJ2-2
CAWSPTGGIGELFF
>TRBV6-5|TRBJ1-4
CASKTMDRVNEKLFF
>TRBV5-1|TRBJ1-5
CASSTGTGRNQPQHF
>TRBV10-3|TRBJ1-5
CAISESRGPSNQPQHF
>TRBV29-1|TRBJ2-2
CSVGRGQGTGELFF
>TRBV6-1|TRBJ1-2
CASSEGRNYGYTF
>TRBV11-2|TRBJ1-1
CASSLGTRIHTEAFF
>TRBV13|TRBJ1-6
CASTSSGTDNSPLHF
>TRBV11-1|TRBJ2-1
CASSSGIADEQFF
>TRBV19|TRBJ2-2
CASSKTSGAYTGELFF
>TRBV27|TRBJ2-1
CASSFGRGEQFF
>TRBV5-1|TRBJ1-6
CASSLDRDSQSPLHF
>TRBV28|TRBJ2-2
CASSVGTGWTGELFF
>TRBV19|TRBJ2-2
CASRMGARNGELFF
>TRBV15|TRBJ1-1
CATSGDRNTEAFF
>TRBV2|TRBJ2-1
CASTGDNHNEQFF
>TRBV9|TRBJ1-3
CASSVGGNSGNTIYF
>TRBV6-6|TRBJ1-2
CASSYGSALYGYTF
>TRBV30|TRBJ1-5
CAWSVLGGGDQPQHF
>TRBV7-9|TRBJ1-1
CASSLDRDTWNTEAFF
>TRBV7-2|TRBJ2-5
CASSSFPRTDQETQYF
>TRBV28|TRBJ2-7
CASSPGLAGPSYEQYF
>TRBV7-9|TRBJ1-2
CASSLGTGGAFHGYTF
>TRBV11-2|TRBJ1-6
CASSLSGHLTSPLHF
>TRBV7-9|TRBJ1-2
CASSPSGQAYGYTF
>TRBV9|TRBJ2-3
CASSPGLEYPDTQYF
>TRBV11-2|TRBJ1-6
CASSLVAGNRTPLHF
>TRBV19|TRBJ2-5
CASSSSSGAQETQYF
>TRBV4-1|TRBJ2-7
CASSPGQSSSYEQYF